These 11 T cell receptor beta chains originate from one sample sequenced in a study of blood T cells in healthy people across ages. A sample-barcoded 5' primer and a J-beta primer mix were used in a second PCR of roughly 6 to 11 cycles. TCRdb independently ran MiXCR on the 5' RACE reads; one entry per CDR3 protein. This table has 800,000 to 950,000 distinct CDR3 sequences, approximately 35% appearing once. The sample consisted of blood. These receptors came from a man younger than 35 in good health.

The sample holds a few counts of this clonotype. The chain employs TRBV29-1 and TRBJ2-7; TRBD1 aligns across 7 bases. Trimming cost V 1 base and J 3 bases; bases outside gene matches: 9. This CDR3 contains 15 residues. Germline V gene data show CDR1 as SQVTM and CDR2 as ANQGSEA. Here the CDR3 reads CSVEARQGGDYEQYF. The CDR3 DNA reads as TGCAGCGTTGAAGCCCGACAGGGCGGTGACTACGAGCAGTACTTC.

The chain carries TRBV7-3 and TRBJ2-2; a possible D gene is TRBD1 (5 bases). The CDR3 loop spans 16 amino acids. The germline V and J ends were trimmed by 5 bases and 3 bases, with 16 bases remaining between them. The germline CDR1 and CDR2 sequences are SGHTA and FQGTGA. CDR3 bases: TGTGCCAGCAGCCCGACCTTTGGCAGGGACACCGGGGAGCTGTTTTTT. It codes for CASSPTFGRDTGELFF.

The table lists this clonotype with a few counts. CDR3 loop: CAISAGERTEAFF. The CDR3 DNA reads TGTGCCATCAGTGCGGGAGAACGGACTGAAGCTTTCTTT. The chain links TRBV10-3 to TRBJ1-1; D is unresolved. This CDR3 is 13 amino acids long. Germline assignment: CDR1 ENHRY and CDR2 SYGVKD. V was clipped by 4 bases and J by 5 bases, with 11 bases between them.

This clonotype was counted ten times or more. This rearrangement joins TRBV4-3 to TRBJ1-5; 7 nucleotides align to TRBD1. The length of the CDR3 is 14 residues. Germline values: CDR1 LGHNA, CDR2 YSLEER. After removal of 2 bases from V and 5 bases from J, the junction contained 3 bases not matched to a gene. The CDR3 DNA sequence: TGCGCCAGCAGCCAACGGAGGGGGCATCAGCCCCAGCATTTT. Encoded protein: CASSQRRGHQPQHF.

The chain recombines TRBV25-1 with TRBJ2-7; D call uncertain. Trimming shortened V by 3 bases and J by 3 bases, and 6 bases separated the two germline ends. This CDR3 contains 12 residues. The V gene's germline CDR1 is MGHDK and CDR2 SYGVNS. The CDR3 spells CASSDTHYEQYF. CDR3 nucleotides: TGTGCCAGCAGTGACACCCACTACGAGCAGTACTTC.

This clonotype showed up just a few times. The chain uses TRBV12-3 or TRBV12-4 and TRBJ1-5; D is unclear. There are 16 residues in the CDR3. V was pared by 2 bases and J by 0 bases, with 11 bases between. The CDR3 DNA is TGTGCCAGCAGTTTAAAGGCCCATTATAGCAATCAGCCCCAGCATTTT. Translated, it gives CASSLKAHYSNQPQHF.

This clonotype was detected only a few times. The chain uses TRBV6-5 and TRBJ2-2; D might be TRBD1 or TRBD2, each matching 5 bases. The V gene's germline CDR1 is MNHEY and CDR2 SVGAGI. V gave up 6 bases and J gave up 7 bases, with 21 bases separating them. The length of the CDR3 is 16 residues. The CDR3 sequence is CASSSGLDHRGGELFF. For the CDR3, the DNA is TGTGCCAGCAGCTCTGGACTGGATCATAGGGGCGGGGAGCTGTTTTTT.

The CDR3 spells CASSSRGVQFF. DNA for the CDR3: TGTGCCAGCAGCTCTAGGGGTGTGCAGTTCTTC. This rearrangement joins TRBV9 to TRBJ2-1, with D tentatively TRBD1 (5 bases). Trimming pared 4 bases from V and 12 bases from J, leaving 11 bases between. This CDR3 is 11 amino acids long. Germline V CDR1 and CDR2: SGDLS, YYNGEE.

CDR3 protein: CASRGTPGAETQFF. CDR3 coding DNA: TGTGCCAGCAGAGGGACTCCGGGGGCAGAGACCCAGTTCTTC. This chain links TRBV12-3 or TRBV12-4 with TRBJ2-5; TRBD1 or TRBD2 may be the D gene (6 bases each). The end of the DNA is better explained by TRBJ2-1, so the J call may be wrong. The CDR3 is 14 residues long.

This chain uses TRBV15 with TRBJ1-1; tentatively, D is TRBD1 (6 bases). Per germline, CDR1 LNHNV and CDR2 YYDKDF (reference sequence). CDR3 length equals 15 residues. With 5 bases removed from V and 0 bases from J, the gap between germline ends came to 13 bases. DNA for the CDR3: TGTGCCACCAGCCTCGGGGGCAGGGTGAACACTGAAGCTTTCTTT. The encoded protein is CATSLGGRVNTEAFF.

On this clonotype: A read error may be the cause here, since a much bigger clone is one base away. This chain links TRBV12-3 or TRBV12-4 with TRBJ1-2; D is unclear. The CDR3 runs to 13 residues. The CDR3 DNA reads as TGTGCCAGCAGTCCCCTCGAGTCCTATGGCTACATCTTC. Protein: CASSPLESYGYIF.